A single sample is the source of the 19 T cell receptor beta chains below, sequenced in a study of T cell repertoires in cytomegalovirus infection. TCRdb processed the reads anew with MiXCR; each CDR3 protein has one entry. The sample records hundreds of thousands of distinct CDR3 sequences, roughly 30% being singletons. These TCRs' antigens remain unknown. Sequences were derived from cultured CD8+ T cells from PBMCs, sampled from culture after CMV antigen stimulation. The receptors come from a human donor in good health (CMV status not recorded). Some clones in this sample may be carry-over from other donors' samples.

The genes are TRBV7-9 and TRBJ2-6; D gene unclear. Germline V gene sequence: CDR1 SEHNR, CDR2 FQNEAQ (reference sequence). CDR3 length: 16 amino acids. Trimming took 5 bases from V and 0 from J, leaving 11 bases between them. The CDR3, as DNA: TGTGCCAGCAGCCCATGGCCCTCCTCTGGGGCCAACGTCCTGACTTTC. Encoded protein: CASSPWPSSGANVLTF.

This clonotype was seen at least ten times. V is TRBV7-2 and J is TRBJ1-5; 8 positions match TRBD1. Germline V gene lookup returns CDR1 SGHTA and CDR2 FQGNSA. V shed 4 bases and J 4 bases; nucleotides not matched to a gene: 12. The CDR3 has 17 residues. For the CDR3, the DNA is TGTGCCAGCAGCTCTCTCTCTGGACAGGGAAGTAATCAGCCCCAGCATTTT. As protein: CASSSLSGQGSNQPQHF.

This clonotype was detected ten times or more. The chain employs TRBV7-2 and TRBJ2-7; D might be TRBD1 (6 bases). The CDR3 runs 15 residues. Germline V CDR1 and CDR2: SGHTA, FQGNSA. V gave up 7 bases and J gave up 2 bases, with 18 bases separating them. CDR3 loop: CASTPATGLAYEQYF. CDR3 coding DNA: TGTGCCAGCACCCCCGCGACAGGACTTGCCTACGAGCAGTACTTC. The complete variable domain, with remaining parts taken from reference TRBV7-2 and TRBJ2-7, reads GAGVSQSPSNKVTEKGKDVELRCDPISGHTALYWYRQSLGQGLEFLIYFQGNSAPDKSGLPSDRFSAERTGGSVSTLTIQRTQQEDSAVYLCASTPATGLAYEQYFGPGTRLTVT.

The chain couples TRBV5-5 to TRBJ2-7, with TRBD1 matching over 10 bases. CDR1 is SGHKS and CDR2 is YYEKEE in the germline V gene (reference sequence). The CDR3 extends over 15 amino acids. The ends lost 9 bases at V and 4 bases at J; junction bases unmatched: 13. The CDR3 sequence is CATPGTGANFYEQYV. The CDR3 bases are TGTGCCACCCCAGGGACAGGGGCGAATTTTTACGAGCAGTACGTC.

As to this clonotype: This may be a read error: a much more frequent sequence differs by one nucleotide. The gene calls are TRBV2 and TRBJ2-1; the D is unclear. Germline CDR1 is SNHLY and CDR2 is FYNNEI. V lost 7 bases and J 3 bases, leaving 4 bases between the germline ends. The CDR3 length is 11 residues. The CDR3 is CASIVYNEQFF. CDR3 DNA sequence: TGTGCCAGCATTGTCTACAATGAGCAGTTCTTC.

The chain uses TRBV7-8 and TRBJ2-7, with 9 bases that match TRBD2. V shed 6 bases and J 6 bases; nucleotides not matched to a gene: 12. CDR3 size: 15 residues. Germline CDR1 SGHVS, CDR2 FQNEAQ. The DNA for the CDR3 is TGTGCCAGCAGGCCCTCTGGCGGGGGGGCGATCGAGCAGTACTTC. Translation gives CASRPSGGGAIEQYF.

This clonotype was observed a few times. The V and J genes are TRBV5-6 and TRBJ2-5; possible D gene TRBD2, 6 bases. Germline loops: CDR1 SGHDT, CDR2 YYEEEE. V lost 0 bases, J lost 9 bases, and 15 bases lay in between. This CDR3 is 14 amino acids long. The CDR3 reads CASSLGGGKSAQYF. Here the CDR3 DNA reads TGTGCCAGCAGCTTGGGGGGAGGAAAGTCCGCCCAGTACTTC.

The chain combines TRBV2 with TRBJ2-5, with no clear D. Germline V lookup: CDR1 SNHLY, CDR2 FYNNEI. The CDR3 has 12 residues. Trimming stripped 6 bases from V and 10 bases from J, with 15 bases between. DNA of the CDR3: TGTGCCAGCAGGGGTTCGGTCGGTGACCAGTACTTC. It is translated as CASRGSVGDQYF.

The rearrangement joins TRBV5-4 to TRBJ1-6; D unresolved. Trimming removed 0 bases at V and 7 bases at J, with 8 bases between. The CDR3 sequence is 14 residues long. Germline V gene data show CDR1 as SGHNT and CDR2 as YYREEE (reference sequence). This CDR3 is CASSLDGFNSPLHF. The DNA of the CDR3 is TGTGCCAGCAGCTTGGATGGGTTCAATTCACCCCTCCACTTT.

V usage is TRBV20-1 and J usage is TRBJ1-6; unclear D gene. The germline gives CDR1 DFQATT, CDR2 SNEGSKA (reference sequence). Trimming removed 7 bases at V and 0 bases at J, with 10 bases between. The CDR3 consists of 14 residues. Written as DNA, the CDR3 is TGCAGTGGTGAACAGAGCTCCTATAATTCACCCCTCCACTTT. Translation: CSGEQSSYNSPLHF.

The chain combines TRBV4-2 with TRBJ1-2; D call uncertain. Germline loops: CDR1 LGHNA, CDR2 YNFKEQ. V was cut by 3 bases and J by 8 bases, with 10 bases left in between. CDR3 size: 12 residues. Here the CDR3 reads CASSHGPSGYTF. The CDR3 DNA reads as TGTGCCAGCAGCCATGGTCCGAGCGGCTACACCTTC.

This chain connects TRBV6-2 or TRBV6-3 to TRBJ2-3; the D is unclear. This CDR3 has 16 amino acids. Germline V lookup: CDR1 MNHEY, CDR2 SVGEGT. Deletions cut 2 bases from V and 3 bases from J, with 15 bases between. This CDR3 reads CASSYPQVFGTDTQYF. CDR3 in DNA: TGTGCCAGCAGTTACCCCCAGGTATTCGGGACAGATACGCAGTATTTT.

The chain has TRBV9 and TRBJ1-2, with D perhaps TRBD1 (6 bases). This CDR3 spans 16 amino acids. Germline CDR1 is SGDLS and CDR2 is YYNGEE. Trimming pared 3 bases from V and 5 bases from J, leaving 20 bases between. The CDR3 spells CASSDPGRGRFYGYTF. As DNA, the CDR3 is TGTGCCAGCAGCGATCCCGGGCGGGGGCGCTTTTATGGCTACACCTTC. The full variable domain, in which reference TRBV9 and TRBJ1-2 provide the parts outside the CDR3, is DSGVTQTPKHLITATGQRVTLRCSPRSGDLSVYWYQQSLDQGLQFLIQYYNGEERAKGNILERFSAQQFPDLHSELNLSSLELGDSALYFCASSDPGRGRFYGYTFGSGTRLTVV.

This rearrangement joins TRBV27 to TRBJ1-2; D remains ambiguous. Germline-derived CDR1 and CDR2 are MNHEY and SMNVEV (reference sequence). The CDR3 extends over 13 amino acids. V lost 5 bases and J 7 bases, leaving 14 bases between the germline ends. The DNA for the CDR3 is TGTGCCAGCAGTCTCGGCGATTTGGGTGGCTACACCTTC. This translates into CASSLGDLGGYTF.

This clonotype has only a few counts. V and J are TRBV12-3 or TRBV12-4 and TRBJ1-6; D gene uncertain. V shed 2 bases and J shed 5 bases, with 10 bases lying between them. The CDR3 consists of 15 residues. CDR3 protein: CASSLTGQDNSPLHF. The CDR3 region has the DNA TGTGCCAGCAGTTTAACGGGCCAGGATAATTCACCCCTCCACTTT.

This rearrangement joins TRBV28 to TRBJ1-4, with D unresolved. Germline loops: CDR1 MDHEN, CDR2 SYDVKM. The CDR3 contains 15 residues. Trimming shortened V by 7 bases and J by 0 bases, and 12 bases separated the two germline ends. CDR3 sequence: CASKIRAPTNEKLFF. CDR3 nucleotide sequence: TGTGCCAGCAAGATAAGGGCCCCAACTAATGAAAAACTGTTTTTT.

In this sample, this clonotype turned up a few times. CDR3 DNA: TGTGCCAGCAGTTTCCGACAGCCTTGGTACCAAGAGACCCAGTACTTC. Translation gives CASSFRQPWYQETQYF. This chain joins TRBV6-5 and TRBJ2-5, with D tentatively TRBD1 (5 bases). The CDR3 runs 16 residues. CDR1 is MNHEY, CDR2 SVGAGI, per germline. The V gene lost 4 bases and the J gene lost 0 bases, with 15 bases spanning the gap.

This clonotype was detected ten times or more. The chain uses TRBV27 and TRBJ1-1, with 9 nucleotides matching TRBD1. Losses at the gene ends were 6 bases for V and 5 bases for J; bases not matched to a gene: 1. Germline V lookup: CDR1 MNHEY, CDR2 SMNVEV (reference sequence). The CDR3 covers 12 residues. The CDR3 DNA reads TGTGCCAGCAGACAGGGGGCGACTGAAGCTTTCTTT. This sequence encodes CASRQGATEAFF.

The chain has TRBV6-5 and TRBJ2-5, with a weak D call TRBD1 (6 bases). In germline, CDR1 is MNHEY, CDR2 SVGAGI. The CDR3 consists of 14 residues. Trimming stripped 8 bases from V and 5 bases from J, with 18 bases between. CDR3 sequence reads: CASGPLRGKETQYF. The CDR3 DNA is TGTGCCAGCGGGCCGCTGAGGGGGAAGGAGACCCAGTACTTC.